This T cell receptor (beta chain) derives from a study of blood T cells in healthy people across ages. A sample-barcoded 5' primer and a J-beta primer mix were used in a second PCR of about 7 to 12 cycles. Via MiXCR, TCRdb re-called the 5' RACE reads, giving one row per CDR3 protein. The sample records hundreds of thousands of distinct CDR3 sequences, 40% to 45% being singletons. Germline assignment: CDR1 MNHNS and CDR2 SASEGT. The CDR3 length is 11 residues. The ends were cut back, 11 bases at V and 4 bases at J, with 9 bases in the middle. Specimen: blood. The rearrangement uses TRBV6-1 and TRBJ1-5, with D possibly matching TRBD1 (5 bases). The source is a man at least 80 years old in good health. The CDR3 coding sequence is TGTGCCGGCGGGGGGAATCAGCCCCAGCATTTT. It translates to CAGGGNQPQHF.